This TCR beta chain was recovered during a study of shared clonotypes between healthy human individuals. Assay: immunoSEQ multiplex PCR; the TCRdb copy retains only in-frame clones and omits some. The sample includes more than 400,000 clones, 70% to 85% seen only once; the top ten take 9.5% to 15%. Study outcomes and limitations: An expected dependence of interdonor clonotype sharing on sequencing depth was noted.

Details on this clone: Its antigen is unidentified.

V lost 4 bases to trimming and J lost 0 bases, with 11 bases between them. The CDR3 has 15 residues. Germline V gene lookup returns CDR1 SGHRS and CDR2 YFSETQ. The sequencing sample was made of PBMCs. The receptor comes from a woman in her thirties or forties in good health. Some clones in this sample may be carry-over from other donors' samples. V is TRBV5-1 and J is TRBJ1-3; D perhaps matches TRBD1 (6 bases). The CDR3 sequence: CASSPRTVSGNTIYF. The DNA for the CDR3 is TGCGCCAGCAGCCCAAGGACAGTCTCTGGAAACACCATATATTTT. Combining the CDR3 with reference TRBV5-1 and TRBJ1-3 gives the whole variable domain KAGVTQTPRYLIKTRGQQVTLSCSPISGHRSVSWYQQTPGQGLQFLFEYFSETQRNKGNFPGRFSGRQFSNSRSEMNVSTLELGDSALYLCASSPRTVSGNTIYFGEGSWLTVV.